This is a list of T cell receptor beta chains from one sample in a study of CD8 T cells in ankylosing spondylitis. TCRdb independently ran MiXCR on the 5' RACE reads; one entry per CDR3 protein. Among 200,000 to 300,000 distinct CDR3 sequences, about 9.1% were seen once, and the ten largest hold nearly 7%. Material: blood, either unsorted or a sorted T cell fraction (not recorded which). These receptors were collected from a male donor with ankylosing spondylitis or in good health (not recorded which). The CDR3 runs from the conserved cysteine through the conserved F or W. The order of the fields is clone size, D gene, V gene, J gene, CDR3 DNA, CDR3 protein. D genes are given only for firm matches. For some rows the clone size is stated as once, few or many, or as a class when expanded; others skip it.

few	NA	TRBV11-2	TRBJ2-1	TGTGCCAGCAGCTCCAGGAACAATGAGCAGTTCTTC	CASSSRNNEQFF
many	NA	TRBV5-1	TRBJ1-1	TGCGCCAGCAGCCCAGAAGGGAACACTGAAGCTTTCTTT	CASSPEGNTEAFF
many	TRBD1	TRBV7-3	TRBJ1-1	TGTGCCAGCAGCCCTACTCCGGACAGGGTCAACACTGAAGCTTTCTTT	CASSPTPDRVNTEAFF
many	TRBD2	TRBV6-1	TRBJ2-2	TGTGCCAGCAGTAGGACTAGCGGGGCAGGCACCGGGGAGCTGTTTTTT	CASSRTSGAGTGELFF
few	NA	TRBV19	TRBJ2-1	TGTGCCACCGGAGGGGGCGGGGGGATTTACAATGAGCAGTTCTTC	CATGGGGGIYNEQFF
many	TRBD1	TRBV5-1	TRBJ1-6	TGCGCCAGCAGGGCCGGGACAGAAGGGAGTTCACCCCTCCACTTT	CASRAGTEGSSPLHF
NA	TRBD2	TRBV4-1	TRBJ2-1	TGCGCCAGCAGCCAACCGACTAGCGGGGCCTACAATGAGCAGTTCTTC	CASSQPTSGAYNEQFF
many	NA	TRBV7-2	TRBJ2-1	TGTGCCAGCAGGCGAACAGGGGGGGATGAGCAGTTCTTC	CASRRTGGDEQFF
NA	NA	TRBV11-1	TRBJ2-6	TGTGCCAGCAGCCCCACGGCTGGGTACTCTGGGGCCAACGTCCTGACTTTC	CASSPTAGYSGANVLTF
NA	NA	TRBV6-4	TRBJ2-2	TGTGCCAGCAGTGACTCGGACACCGGGGAGCTGTTTTTT	CASSDSDTGELFF
many	TRBD2	TRBV20-1	TRBJ2-1	TGCAGTGCTAGAGCCCCCGGGACTAGCGTAGACAATGAGCAGTTCTTC	CSARAPGTSVDNEQFF
many	TRBD2	TRBV5-6	TRBJ2-7	TGTGCCAGCAGCTTGTCTCCCGAGACTAGCGGGAGACGCTCCTACGAGCAGTACTTC	CASSLSPETSGRRSYEQYF
few	NA	TRBV7-6	TRBJ2-3	TGTGCCAGCAGCTTAGATGGCAGAAGCACAGATACGCAGTATTTT	CASSLDGRSTDTQYF
many	NA	TRBV7-2	TRBJ2-3	TGTGCCAGCAGCGTAGTGACTAGGGTGGGGGCAGATACGCAGTATTTT	CASSVVTRVGADTQYF
many	TRBD2	TRBV7-2	TRBJ2-7	TGTGCCAGCAGCTCCTCTAGCGGGGAGGGGTACGAGCAGTACTTC	CASSSSSGEGYEQYF
NA	NA	TRBV21-1	TRBJ2-2	TGTGCCAGCAGCAAAGCGGGACTAGCGGCCACCGGGGAGCTGTTTTTT	CASSKAGLAATGELFF
many	TRBD2	TRBV6-4	TRBJ2-1	TGTGCCAGCAGTGATTGGGGGGGGTCCTACAATGAGCAGTTCTTC	CASSDWGGSYNEQFF